Below are 8 T cell receptor beta chains sequenced from a single sample in a study of T cell responses to AZD1222 COVID-19 vaccine. This table comes from immunoSEQ multiplex PCR, and its TCRdb copy is limited to in-frame clones, with some not included. The profile shows around 160,000 clones, 82% of them singletons. Sequenced here: peripheral blood, sampled on day 0 of MenACWY control vaccination. These receptors were obtained from an adult in good health.

V gene TRBV18 combines with J gene TRBJ1-2; a weak D match, TRBD1 (5 bases). This CDR3 comprises 18 residues. Germline V gene lookup returns CDR1 KGHSH and CDR2 LQKENI. Deletions cut 3 bases from V and 0 bases from J, with 20 bases between. Written as DNA, the CDR3 is TGTGCCAGCTCACCGGCCCGGAGCAGGGTGCCCACTAACTATGGCTACACCTTC. This codes for CASSPARSRVPTNYGYTF.

The chain couples TRBV12-3 or TRBV12-4 to TRBJ1-5, with D perhaps matching TRBD1 (5 bases). This CDR3 region has 13 residues. Trimming pared 6 bases from V and 7 bases from J, leaving 13 bases between. The CDR3 nucleotides are TGTGCCAGCAGCCGCCGGGACGCACAGCCCCAGCATTTT. It codes for CASSRRDAQPQHF.

This rearrangement joins TRBV4-1 to TRBJ2-1; TRBD2 aligns across 11 bases. This CDR3 has 20 amino acids. CDR1 MGHRA and CDR2 YSYEKL come from the germline V gene. With V trimmed by 4 bases and J by 0 bases, 14 bases remained unmatched. The CDR3 is CASSRELLAGALSSYNEQFF. CDR3 nucleotides: TGCGCCAGCAGCCGAGAACTACTAGCGGGGGCCCTGAGCTCCTACAATGAGCAGTTCTTC.

The chain employs TRBV4-1 and TRBJ1-3; D might be TRBD1 (5 bases). Germline lookup yields CDR1 MGHRA and CDR2 YSYEKL. The CDR3 consists of 14 residues. The ends were cut back, 1 base at V and 4 bases at J, with 8 bases in the middle. The CDR3 sequence: CASSQGGTGNTIYF. Here the CDR3 DNA reads TGCGCCAGCAGCCAAGGAGGGACCGGAAACACCATATATTTT.

The gene calls are TRBV6-6 and TRBJ2-2; D uncertain. CDR1 is MNHNY, CDR2 SVGAGI, per germline (reference sequence). The CDR3 extends over 10 amino acids. V was trimmed by 8 bases and J by 6 bases, leaving 4 bases between them. This chain's CDR3 is CASPPGELFF. DNA of the CDR3: TGTGCCAGCCCCCCCGGGGAGCTGTTTTTT.

This clone was seen a handful of times. The CDR3 DNA sequence: TGTGCCAGCAGTGATGGGGCCCTGAGCAATCAGCCCCAGCATTTT. This codes for CASSDGALSNQPQHF. The V gene is TRBV2, the J gene TRBJ1-5; tentative D call: TRBD1 (5 bases). Between the trimmed V and J ends, which lost 3 bases and 1 base, there was a span of 10 bases. CDR3 length: 15 amino acids. CDR1 and CDR2 (germline): SNHLY, FYNNEI. The variable domain in full, with the rest retrieved from reference TRBV2 and TRBJ1-5, is EPEVTQTPSHQVTQMGQEVILRCVPISNHLYFYWYRQILGQKVEFLVSFYNNEISEKSEIFDDQFSVERPDGSNFTLKIRSTKLEDSAMYFCASSDGALSNQPQHFGDGTRLSIL.

This clone came up a few times. This chain connects TRBV5-5 to TRBJ1-1; D call uncertain. CDR1 SGHKS and CDR2 YYEKEE come from the germline V gene (reference sequence). The length of the CDR3 is 14 residues. Trimming cost V 2 bases and J 3 bases, with 11 bases left between them. DNA for the CDR3: TGTGCCAGCAGCTTAGGTTCAGTCTACACTGAAGCTTTCTTT. Protein product: CASSLGSVYTEAFF.

This chain connects TRBV15 to TRBJ1-4; D possibly corresponds to TRBD1 (6 bases). This CDR3 region has 15 residues. V was shortened by 3 bases and J by 2 bases, with 10 bases between the two germline ends. Germline V gene data show CDR1 as LNHNV and CDR2 as YYDKDF (reference sequence). CDR3 residues: CATSRSGATNEKLFF. DNA for the CDR3: TGTGCCACCAGCAGGTCAGGGGCCACTAATGAAAAACTGTTTTTT.